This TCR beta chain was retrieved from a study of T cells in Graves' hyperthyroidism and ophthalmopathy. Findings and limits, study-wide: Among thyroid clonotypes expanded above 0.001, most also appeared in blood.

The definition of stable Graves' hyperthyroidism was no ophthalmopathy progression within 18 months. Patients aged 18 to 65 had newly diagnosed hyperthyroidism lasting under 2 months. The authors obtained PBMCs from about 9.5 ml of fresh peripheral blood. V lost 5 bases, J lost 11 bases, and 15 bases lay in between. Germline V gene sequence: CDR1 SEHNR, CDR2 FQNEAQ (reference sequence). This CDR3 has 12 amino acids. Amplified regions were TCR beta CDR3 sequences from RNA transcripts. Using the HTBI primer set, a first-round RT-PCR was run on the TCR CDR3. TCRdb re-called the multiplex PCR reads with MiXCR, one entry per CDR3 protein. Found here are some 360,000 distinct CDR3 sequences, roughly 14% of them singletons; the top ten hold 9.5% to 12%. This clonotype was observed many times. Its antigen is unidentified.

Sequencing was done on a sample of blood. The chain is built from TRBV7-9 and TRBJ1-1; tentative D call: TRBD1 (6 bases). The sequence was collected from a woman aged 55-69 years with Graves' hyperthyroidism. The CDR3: CASSRSGGSAFF. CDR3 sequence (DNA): TGTGCCAGCAGCCGAAGCGGGGGCTCGGCTTTCTTT.